The source of this T cell receptor beta chain is a study of CD8 T cells in ankylosing spondylitis. Overall study results and limits: Significantly higher representation of disease-linked clones was reported for matched ankylosing spondylitis synovial fluid. Seven or eight highly homologous variants made up a TCR beta motif, and this motif appeared characteristic of ankylosing spondylitis blood.

CDR1 is SGHRS and CDR2 is YFSETQ in the germline V gene. This CDR3 has 14 residues. Trimming stripped 3 bases from V and 3 bases from J, with 11 bases between. Molecular-barcoded quantitative 5'-RACE produced these TCR beta libraries. MiXCR, applied by TCRdb to the 5' RACE reads, yields one record per CDR3 protein. The table lists about 92,000 distinct CDR3 sequences, 7.5% to 9% of them singletons. Many counts were recorded for this clonotype. The antigen is undetermined. The chain couples TRBV5-1 to TRBJ2-3; D is perhaps TRBD1 (6 bases). Sequenced sample: blood, either unsorted or a sorted T cell fraction (not recorded which). This clonotype was sampled from a male donor with ankylosing spondylitis or in good health (not recorded which). The CDR3 here is CASSWGPGTDTQYF. The CDR3 DNA sequence: TGCGCCAGCAGCTGGGGGCCAGGGACAGATACGCAGTATTTT.